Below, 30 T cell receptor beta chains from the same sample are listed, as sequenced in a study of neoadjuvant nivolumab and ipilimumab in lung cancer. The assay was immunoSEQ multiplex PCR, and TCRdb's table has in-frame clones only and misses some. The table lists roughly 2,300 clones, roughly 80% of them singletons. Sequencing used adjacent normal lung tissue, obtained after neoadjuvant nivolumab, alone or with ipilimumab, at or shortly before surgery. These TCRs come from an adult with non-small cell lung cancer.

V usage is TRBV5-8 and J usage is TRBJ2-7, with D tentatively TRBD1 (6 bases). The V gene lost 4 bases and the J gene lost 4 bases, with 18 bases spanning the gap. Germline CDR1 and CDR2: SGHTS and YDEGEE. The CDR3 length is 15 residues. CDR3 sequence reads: CASSAWGEGVYEQYF. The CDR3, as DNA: TGTGCCAGCAGCGCTTGGGGTGAGGGGGTATACGAGCAGTACTTC.

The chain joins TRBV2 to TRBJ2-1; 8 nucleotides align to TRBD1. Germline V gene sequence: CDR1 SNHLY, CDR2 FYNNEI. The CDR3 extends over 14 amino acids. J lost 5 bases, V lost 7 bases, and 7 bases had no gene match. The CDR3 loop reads CASNSGGAHNEQFF. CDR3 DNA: TGTGCCAGCAATTCAGGGGGCGCCCACAATGAGCAGTTCTTC.

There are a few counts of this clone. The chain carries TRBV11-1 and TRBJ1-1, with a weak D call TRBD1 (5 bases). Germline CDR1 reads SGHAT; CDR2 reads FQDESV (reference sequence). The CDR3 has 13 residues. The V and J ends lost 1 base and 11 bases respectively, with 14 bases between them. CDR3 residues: CASSLEGSVRAFF. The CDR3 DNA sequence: TGTGCCAGCAGCTTAGAGGGGTCGGTACGTGCTTTCTTT.

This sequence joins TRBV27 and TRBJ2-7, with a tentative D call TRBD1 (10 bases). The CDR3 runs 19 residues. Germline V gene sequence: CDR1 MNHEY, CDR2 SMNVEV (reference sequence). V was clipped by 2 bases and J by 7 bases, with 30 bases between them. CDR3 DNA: TGTGCCAGCAGTTTAGGCCGGGACAGGGGAAGACTAGCGGTAGTAGAGCAGTACTTC. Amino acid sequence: CASSLGRDRGRLAVVEQYF.

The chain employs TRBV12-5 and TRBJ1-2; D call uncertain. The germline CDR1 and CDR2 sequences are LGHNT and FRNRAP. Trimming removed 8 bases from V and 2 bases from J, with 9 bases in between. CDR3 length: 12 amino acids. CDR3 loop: CASSGSNYGYTF. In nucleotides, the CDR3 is TGTGCTAGTAGTGGCAGCAACTATGGCTACACCTTC.

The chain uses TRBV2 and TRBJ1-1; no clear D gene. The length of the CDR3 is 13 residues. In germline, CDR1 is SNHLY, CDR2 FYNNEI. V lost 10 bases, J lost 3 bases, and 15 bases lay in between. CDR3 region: CATQREGDTEAFF. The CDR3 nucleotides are TGTGCCACTCAGAGGGAAGGAGACACTGAAGCTTTCTTT.

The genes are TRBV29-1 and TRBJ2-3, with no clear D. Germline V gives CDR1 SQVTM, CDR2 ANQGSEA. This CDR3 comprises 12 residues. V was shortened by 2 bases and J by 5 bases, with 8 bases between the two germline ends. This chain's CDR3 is CSVERSGDTQYF. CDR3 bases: TGCAGCGTTGAAAGATCAGGAGATACGCAGTATTTT.

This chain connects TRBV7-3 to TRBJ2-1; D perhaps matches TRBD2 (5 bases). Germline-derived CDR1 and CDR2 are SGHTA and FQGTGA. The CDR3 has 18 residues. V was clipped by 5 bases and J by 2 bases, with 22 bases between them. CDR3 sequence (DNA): TGTGCCAGCAGCCCGAGGCCCGGGGTGCGTACGACCTACAATGAGCAGTTCTTC. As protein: CASSPRPGVRTTYNEQFF.

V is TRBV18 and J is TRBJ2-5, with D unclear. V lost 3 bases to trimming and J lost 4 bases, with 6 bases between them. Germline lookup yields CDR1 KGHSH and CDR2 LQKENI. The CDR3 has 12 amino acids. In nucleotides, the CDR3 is TGTGCCAGCTCACCGAGTCTAGAGACCCAGTACTTC. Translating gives CASSPSLETQYF.

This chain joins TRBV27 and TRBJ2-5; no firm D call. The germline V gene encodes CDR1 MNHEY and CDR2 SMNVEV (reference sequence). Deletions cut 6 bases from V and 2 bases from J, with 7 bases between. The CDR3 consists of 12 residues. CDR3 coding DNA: TGTGCCAGCAGGGACGGTCAAGAGACCCAGTACTTC. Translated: CASRDGQETQYF.

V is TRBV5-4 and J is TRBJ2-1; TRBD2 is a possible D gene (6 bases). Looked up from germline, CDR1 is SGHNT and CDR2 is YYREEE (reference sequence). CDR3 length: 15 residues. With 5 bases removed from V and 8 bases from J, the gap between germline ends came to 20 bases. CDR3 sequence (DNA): TGTGCCAGCAGGGAGGGAACTAGCTCGGTCGATGAGCAGTTCTTC. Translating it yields CASREGTSSVDEQFF.

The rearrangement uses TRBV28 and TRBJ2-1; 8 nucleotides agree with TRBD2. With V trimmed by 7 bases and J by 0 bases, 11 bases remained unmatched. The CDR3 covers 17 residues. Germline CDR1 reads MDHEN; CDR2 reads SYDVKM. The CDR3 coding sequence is TGTGCCAGCATGGTTAGCGGGGTTACTAGCTCCTACAATGAGCAGTTCTTC. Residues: CASMVSGVTSSYNEQFF. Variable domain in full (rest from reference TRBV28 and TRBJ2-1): DVKVTQSSRYLVKRTGEKVFLECVQDMDHENMFWYRQDPGLGLRLIYFSYDVKMKEKGDIPEGYSVSREKKERFSLILESASTNQTSMYLCASMVSGVTSSYNEQFFGPGTRLTVL.

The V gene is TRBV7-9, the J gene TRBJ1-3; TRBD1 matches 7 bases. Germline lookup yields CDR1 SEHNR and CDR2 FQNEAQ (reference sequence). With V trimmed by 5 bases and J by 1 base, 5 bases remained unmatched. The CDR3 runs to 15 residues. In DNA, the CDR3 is TGTGCCAGCAGCCAATCAGGGGGGTCTGGAAACACCATATATTTT. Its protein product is CASSQSGGSGNTIYF. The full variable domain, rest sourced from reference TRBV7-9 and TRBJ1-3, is DTGVSQNPRHKITKRGQNVTFRCDPISEHNRLYWYRQTLGQGPEFLTYFQNEAQLEKSRLLSDRFSAERPKGSFSTLEIQRTEQGDSAMYLCASSQSGGSGNTIYFGEGSWLTVV.

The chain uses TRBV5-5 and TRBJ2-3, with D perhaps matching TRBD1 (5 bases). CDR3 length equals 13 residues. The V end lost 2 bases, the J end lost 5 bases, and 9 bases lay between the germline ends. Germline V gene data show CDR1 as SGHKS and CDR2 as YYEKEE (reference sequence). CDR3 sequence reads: CASSFSREDTQYF. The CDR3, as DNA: TGTGCCAGCAGCTTTAGCAGGGAAGATACGCAGTATTTT.

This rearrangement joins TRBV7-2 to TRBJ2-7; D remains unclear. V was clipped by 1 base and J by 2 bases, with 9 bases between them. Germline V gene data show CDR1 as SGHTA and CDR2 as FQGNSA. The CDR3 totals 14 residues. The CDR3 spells CASSLGFVTYEQYF. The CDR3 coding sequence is TGTGCCAGCAGCTTAGGGTTTGTAACCTACGAGCAGTACTTC.

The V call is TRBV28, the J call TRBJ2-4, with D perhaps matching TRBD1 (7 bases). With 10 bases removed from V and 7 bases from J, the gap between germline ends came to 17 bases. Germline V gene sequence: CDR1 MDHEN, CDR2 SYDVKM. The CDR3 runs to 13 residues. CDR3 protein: CATIDREVNIQYF. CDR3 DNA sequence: TGTGCCACCATAGACAGGGAGGTGAACATTCAGTACTTC.

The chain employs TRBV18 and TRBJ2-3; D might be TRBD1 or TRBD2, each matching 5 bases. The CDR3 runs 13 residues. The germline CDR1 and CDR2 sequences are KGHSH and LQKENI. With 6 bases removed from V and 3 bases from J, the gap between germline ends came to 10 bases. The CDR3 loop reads CASSGTATDTQYF. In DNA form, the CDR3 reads TGTGCCAGCTCCGGGACCGCTACAGATACGCAGTATTTT.

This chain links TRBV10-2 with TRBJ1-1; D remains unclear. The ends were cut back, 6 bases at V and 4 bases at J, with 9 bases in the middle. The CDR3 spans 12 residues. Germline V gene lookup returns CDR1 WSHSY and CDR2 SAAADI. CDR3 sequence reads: CASSLYGTEAFF. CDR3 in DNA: TGCGCCAGCAGCTTATACGGCACTGAAGCTTTCTTT.

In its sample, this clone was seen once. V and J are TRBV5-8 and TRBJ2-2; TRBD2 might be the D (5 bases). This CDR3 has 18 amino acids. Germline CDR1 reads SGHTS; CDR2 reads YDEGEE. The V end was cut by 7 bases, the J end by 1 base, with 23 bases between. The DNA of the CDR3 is TGTGCCAGCTCACAAAACCCTAGCTGGGCGAGGAACACCGGGGAGCTGTTTTTT. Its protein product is CASSQNPSWARNTGELFF.

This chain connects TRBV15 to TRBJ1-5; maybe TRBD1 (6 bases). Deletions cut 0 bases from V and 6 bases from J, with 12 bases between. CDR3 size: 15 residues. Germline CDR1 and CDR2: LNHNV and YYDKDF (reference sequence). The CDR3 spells CATSRDFRGGQPQHF. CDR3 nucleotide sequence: TGTGCCACCAGCAGAGATTTCAGGGGTGGTCAGCCCCAGCATTTT.

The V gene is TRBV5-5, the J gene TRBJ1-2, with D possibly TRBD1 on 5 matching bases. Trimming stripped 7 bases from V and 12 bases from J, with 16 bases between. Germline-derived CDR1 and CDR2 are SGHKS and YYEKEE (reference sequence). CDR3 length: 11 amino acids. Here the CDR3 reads CASGTNRRNTF. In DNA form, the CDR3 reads TGTGCCAGCGGGACGAACCGACGGAACACCTTC.

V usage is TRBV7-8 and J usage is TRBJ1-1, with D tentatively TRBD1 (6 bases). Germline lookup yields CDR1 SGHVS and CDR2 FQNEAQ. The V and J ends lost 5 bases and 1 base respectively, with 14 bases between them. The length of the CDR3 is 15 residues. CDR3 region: CASSPLGRGNTEAFF. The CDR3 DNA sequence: TGTGCCAGCAGCCCCCTGGGCAGGGGGAACACTGAAGCTTTCTTT.

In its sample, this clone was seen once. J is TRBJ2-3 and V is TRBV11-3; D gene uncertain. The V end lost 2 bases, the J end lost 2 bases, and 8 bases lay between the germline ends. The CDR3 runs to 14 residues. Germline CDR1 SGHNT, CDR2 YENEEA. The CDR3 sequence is CASSLTPITDTQYF. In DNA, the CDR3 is TGTGCCAGCAGCTTAACACCGATCACAGATACGCAGTATTTT.

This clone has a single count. The CDR3 loop reads CASSDKLAAYNEQFF. CDR3 coding DNA: TGTGCCAGCAGTGATAAGCTAGCGGCTTACAATGAGCAGTTCTTC. The J gene is TRBJ2-1, the V gene TRBV2, with 7 bases that match TRBD2. Trimming cost V 3 bases and J 4 bases; bases outside gene matches: 6. The CDR3 extends over 15 amino acids. Germline V CDR1 and CDR2: SNHLY, FYNNEI. Based on the CDR3 plus reference TRBV2 and TRBJ2-1, the full variable domain is EPEVTQTPSHQVTQMGQEVILRCVPISNHLYFYWYRQILGQKVEFLVSFYNNEISEKSEIFDDQFSVERPDGSNFTLKIRSTKLEDSAMYFCASSDKLAAYNEQFFGPGTRLTVL.

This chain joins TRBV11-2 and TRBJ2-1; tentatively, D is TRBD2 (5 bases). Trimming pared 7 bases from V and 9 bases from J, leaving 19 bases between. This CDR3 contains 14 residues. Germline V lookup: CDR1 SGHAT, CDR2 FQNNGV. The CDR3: CASTQATGEGEQFF. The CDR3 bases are TGTGCCAGCACCCAAGCAACGGGCGAGGGTGAGCAGTTCTTC.

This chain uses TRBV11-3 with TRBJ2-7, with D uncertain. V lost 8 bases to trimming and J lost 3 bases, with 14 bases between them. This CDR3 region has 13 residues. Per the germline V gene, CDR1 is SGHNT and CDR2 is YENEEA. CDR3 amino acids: CASSSQAIYEQYF. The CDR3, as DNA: TGTGCCAGCTCATCTCAGGCAATCTACGAGCAGTACTTC.

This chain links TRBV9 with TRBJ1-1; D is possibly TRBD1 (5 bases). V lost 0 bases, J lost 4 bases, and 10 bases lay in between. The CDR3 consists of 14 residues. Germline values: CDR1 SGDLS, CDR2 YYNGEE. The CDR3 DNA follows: TGTGCCAGCAGCGTAGGAGGGGCCAGCACTGAAGCTTTCTTT. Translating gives CASSVGGASTEAFF.

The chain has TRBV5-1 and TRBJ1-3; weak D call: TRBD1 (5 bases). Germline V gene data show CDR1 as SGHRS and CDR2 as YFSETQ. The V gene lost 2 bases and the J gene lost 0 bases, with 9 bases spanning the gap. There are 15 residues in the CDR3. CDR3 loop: CASSFEGSSGNTIYF. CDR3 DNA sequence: TGCGCCAGCAGCTTTGAGGGGAGCTCTGGAAACACCATATATTTT.

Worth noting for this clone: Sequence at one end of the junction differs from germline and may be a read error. The CDR3 region is CASSRTIQSEQYF. The CDR3, as DNA: TGTGCTAGCAGCCGGACGATCCAAAGCGAGCAGTACTTC. J is TRBJ2-7 and V is TRBV7-7, with D uncertain. Looked up from germline, CDR1 is SSHAT and CDR2 is FNYEAQ (reference sequence). The CDR3 has 13 amino acids. Looking up the rest from reference TRBV7-7 and TRBJ2-7 gives the full variable domain: GAGVSQSPRYKVTKRGQDVTLRCDPISSHATLYWYQQALGQGPEFLTYFNYEAQPDKSGLPSDRFSAERPEGSISTLTIQRTEQRDSAMYRCASSRTIQSEQYFGPGTRLTVT.

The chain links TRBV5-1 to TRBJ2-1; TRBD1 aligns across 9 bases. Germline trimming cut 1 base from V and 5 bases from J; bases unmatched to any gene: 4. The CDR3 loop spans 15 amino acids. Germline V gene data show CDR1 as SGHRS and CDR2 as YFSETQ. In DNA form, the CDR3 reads TGCGCCAGCAGCTTGAGGACAGGGGAGAACAATGAGCAGTTCTTC. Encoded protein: CASSLRTGENNEQFF.